A selection of T cell receptor beta chains follows, all from one sample in a study of post-analysis software for immune sequencing data. TCRdb recomputed calls from the PCR reads with MiXCR, one row per CDR3 protein. The repertoire includes about 460,000 distinct CDR3 sequences, 45% of them detected once, and 9.5% to 13% sits in the top ten. Sequenced sample: blood. The receptors originated from a girl aged 10-17 years with multiple sclerosis. Both conserved end residues are part of each CDR3. The D gene is left open where the match is weak. Only part of the rows carry a size: once, few, many, or a class if the clone is expanded.

j_gene	v_gene	d_gene	abundance	CDR3aa	CDR3nt
TRBJ2-7	TRBV20-1	TRBD2	NA	CSARVGAGGGDSYEQYF	TGCAGTGCTAGAGTGGGAGCGGGAGGGGGAGACTCCTACGAGCAGTACTTC
TRBJ2-5	TRBV7-6	TRBD2	few	CASSYGSGGTQYF	TGTGCCAGCAGCTACGGCTCGGGGGGGACCCAGTACTTC
TRBJ2-1	TRBV15	TRBD2	NA	CATSRDRTSENEQFF	TGTGCCACCAGCAGAGATAGGACTAGCGAGAATGAGCAGTTCTTC
TRBJ1-2	TRBV5-6	NA	NA	CASSLEGMGGFDYGYTF	TGTGCCAGCAGCTTGGAGGGGATGGGGGGGTTCGACTATGGCTACACCTTC
TRBJ1-5	TRBV7-8	TRBD1	few	CASIEGFGQGGQPQHF	TGTGCCAGCATCGAGGGATTTGGACAGGGCGGCCAGCCCCAGCATTTT
TRBJ1-6	TRBV28	NA	few	CASSPGVGYSPLHF	TGTGCCAGCAGTCCGGGGGTAGGGTATTCACCCCTCCACTTT
TRBJ1-4	TRBV28	NA	few	CASSLRGGANEKLFF	TGTGCCAGCAGTTTGAGGGGGGGGGCTAATGAAAAACTGTTTTTT
TRBJ1-2	TRBV16	NA	NA	CASSQVSENYGYTF	TGTGCCAGCAGCCAAGTTTCTGAAAACTATGGCTACACCTTC
TRBJ2-5	TRBV20-1	TRBD2	NA	CSATGTSGETQYF	TGCAGTGCAACCGGGACTAGCGGAGAGACCCAGTACTTC
TRBJ2-7	TRBV29-1	TRBD1	many	CSVLDRGFNYEQYF	TGCAGCGTGCTTGACAGGGGGTTTAACTACGAGCAGTACTTC
TRBJ2-1	TRBV20-1	NA	NA	CSASSLRAYNEQFF	TGCAGTGCTAGCTCCCTACGTGCCTACAATGAGCAGTTCTTC
TRBJ2-7	TRBV12-3/TRBV12-4	TRBD1	NA	CASSFTGQVWEQYF	TGTGCCAGCAGTTTTACTGGACAGGTCTGGGAGCAGTACTTC
TRBJ2-7	TRBV9	NA	NA	CASSPRISLGGQYEQYF	TGTGCCAGCAGCCCCCGGATTAGCCTCGGGGGGCAATACGAGCAGTACTTC
TRBJ2-1	TRBV14	TRBD1	few	CASSPTLGQGVANEQFF	TGTGCCAGCAGCCCTACCCTGGGACAGGGGGTTGCCAATGAGCAGTTCTTC
TRBJ1-5	TRBV28	NA	NA	CASSRRFSNQPQHF	TGTGCCAGCAGCCGTAGGTTTAGCAATCAGCCCCAGCATTTT
TRBJ2-1	TRBV9	NA	few	CASSVGNNEQFF	TGTGCCAGCAGCGTAGGCAACAATGAGCAGTTCTTC
TRBJ2-5	TRBV3-1	TRBD2	NA	CASSLTAAGVETQYF	TGTGCCAGCAGCCTGACGGCAGCGGGAGTGGAGACCCAGTACTTC
TRBJ2-4	TRBV29-1	TRBD1	NA	CSVESDRGQKNIQYF	TGCAGCGTTGAATCCGACAGGGGGCAGAAAAACATTCAGTACTTC
TRBJ2-7	TRBV7-2	NA	NA	CASSLVGDRAYEQYF	TGTGCCAGCAGCTTAGTGGGTGACAGAGCCTACGAGCAGTACTTC
TRBJ2-2	TRBV12-3/TRBV12-4	NA	few	CASSLDTDTGELFF	TGTGCCAGCAGTTTAGATACTGACACCGGGGAGCTGTTTTTT
TRBJ2-1	TRBV20-1	NA	NA	CSASEGIEGYNEQFF	TGCAGTGCTAGTGAAGGGATAGAAGGCTACAATGAGCAGTTCTTC
TRBJ1-2	TRBV4-1	NA	NA	CASSQEGRTIYGYTF	TGCGCCAGCAGCCAAGAAGGGCGGACAATCTATGGCTACACCTTC
TRBJ2-1	TRBV30	NA	once	CAWISRGRGRNEQFF	TGTGCCTGGATCAGCCGGGGCAGGGGCCGCAATGAGCAGTTCTTC
TRBJ2-1	TRBV12-3/TRBV12-4	NA	few	CASSLGSGWGDEQFF	TGTGCCAGCAGTTTAGGGAGCGGGTGGGGGGATGAGCAGTTCTTC
TRBJ2-3	TRBV5-4	TRBD2	NA	CASSFLAGGPTDTQYF	TGTGCCAGCAGCTTTCTAGCGGGAGGGCCGACAGATACGCAGTATTTT
TRBJ2-7	TRBV7-2	NA	NA	CASSPTRGHEQYF	TGTGCCAGCAGCCCGACTAGGGGCCATGAGCAGTACTTC
TRBJ2-2	TRBV7-3	NA	NA	CASSLMGGLNTGELFF	TGTGCCAGCAGCCTGATGGGCGGACTGAACACCGGGGAGCTGTTTTTT